A single TCR beta chain is shown here with its context. The antigen is not known. In making TCR beta libraries, quantitative 5'-RACE with molecular barcodes was used. TCRdb redid the calling of the 5' RACE reads with MiXCR, one entry per CDR3 protein. The sample includes more than 150,000 distinct CDR3 sequences, 18% of them seen just once. The sample is drawn from a study of CD8 T cells in ankylosing spondylitis. Germline values: CDR1 SQVTM, CDR2 ANQGSEA. Trimming stripped 5 bases from V and 2 bases from J, with 13 bases between. This CDR3 has 14 amino acids. Overall study findings and caveats: Disease-linked clones proved CD8+ and comparatively uncommon in peripheral blood.

Input material: blood, either unsorted or a sorted T cell fraction (not recorded which). The receptor comes from a male donor aged 5 to 29 with ankylosing spondylitis or in good health (not recorded which). This rearrangement joins TRBV29-1 to TRBJ2-1; D is possibly TRBD1 (5 bases). CDR3 residues: CSVFIPRAYNEQFF. The CDR3 nucleotides read TGCAGCGTTTTCATTCCCAGGGCCTACAATGAGCAGTTCTTC.